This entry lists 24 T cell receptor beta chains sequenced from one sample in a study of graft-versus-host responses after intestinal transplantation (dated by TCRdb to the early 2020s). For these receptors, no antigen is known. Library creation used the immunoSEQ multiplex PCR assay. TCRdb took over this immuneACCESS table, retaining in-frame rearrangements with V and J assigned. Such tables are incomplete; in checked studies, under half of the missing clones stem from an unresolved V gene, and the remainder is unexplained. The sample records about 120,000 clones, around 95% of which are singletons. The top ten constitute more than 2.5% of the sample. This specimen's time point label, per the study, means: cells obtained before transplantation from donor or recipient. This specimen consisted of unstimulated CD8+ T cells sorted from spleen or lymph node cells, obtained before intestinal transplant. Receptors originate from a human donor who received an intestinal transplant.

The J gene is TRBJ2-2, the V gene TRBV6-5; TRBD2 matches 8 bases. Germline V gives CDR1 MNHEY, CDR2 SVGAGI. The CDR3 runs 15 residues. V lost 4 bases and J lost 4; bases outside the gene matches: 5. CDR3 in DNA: TGTGCCAGCAGTTTCCGGGAGGGGGGCACCGGGGAGCTGTTTTTT. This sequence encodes CASSFREGGTGELFF.

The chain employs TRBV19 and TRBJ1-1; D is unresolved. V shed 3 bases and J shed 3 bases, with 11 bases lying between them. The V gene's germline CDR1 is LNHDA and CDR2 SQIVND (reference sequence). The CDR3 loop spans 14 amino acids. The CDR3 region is CASSIRVRDTEAFF. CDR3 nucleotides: TGTGCCAGTAGTATTAGGGTTAGGGACACTGAAGCTTTCTTT. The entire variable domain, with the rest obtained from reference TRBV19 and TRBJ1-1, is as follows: DGGITQSPKYLFRKEGQNVTLSCEQNLNHDAMYWYRQDPGQGLRLIYYSQIVNDFQKGDIAEGYSVSREKKESFPLTVTSAQKNPTAFYLCASSIRVRDTEAFFGQGTRLTVV.

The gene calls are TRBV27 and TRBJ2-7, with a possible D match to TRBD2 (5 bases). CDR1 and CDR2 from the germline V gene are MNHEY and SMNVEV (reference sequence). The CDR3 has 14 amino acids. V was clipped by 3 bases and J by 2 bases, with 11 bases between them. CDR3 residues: CASSFRTGTYEQYF. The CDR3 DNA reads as TGTGCCAGCAGTTTTAGGACTGGAACCTACGAGCAGTACTTC.

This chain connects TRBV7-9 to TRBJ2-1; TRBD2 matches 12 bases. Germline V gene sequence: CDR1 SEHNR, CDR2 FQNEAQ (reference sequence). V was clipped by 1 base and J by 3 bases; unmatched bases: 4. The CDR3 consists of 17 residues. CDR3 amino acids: CASSLGLAGALYNEQFF. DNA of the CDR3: TGTGCCAGCAGCTTAGGACTAGCGGGAGCCCTCTACAATGAGCAGTTCTTC.

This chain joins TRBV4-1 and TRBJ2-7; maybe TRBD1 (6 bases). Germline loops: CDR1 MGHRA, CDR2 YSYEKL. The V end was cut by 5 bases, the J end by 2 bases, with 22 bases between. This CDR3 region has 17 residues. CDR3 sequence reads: CASSLDDPGHAAYEQYF. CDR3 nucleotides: TGCGCCAGCAGCTTAGATGACCCGGGACACGCGGCCTACGAGCAGTACTTC.

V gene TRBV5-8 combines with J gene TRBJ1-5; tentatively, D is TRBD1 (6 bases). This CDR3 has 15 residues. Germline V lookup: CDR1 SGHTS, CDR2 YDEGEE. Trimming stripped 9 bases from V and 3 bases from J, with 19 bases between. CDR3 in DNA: TGTGCCAACGAAGTAGAAGGGGGACTCAATCAGCCCCAGCATTTT. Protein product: CANEVEGGLNQPQHF.

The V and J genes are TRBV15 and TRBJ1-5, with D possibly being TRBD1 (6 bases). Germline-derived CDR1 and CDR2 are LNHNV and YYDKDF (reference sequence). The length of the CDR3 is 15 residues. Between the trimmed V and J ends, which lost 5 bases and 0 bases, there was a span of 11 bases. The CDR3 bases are TGTGCCACCAGCTTGGACAGACATAGCAATCAGCCCCAGCATTTT. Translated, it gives CATSLDRHSNQPQHF.

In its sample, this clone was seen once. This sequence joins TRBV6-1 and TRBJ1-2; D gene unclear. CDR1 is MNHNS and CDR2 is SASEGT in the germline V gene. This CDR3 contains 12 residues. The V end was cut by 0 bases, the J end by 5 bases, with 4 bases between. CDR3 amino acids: CASSEARYGYTF. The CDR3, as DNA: TGTGCCAGCAGTGAAGCAAGGTATGGCTACACCTTC.

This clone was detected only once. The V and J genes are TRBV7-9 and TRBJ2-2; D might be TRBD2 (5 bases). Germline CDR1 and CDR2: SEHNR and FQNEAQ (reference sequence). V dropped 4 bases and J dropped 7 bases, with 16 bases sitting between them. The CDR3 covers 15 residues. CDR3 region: CASSSSAGYNGELFF. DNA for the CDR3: TGTGCCAGCAGCTCGTCGGCGGGTTACAACGGGGAGCTGTTTTTT.

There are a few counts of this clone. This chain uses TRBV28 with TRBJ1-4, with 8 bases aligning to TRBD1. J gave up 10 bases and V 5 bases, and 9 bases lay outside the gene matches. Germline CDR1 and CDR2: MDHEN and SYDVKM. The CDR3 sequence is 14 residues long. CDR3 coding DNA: TGTGCCAGCAGTCCGGACAGGGTTCGATCAAAACTGTTTTTT. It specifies CASSPDRVRSKLFF.

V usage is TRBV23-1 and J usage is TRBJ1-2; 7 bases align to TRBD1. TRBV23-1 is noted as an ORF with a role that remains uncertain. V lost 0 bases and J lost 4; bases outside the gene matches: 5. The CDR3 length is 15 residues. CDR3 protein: CASSQSGTAFYGYTF. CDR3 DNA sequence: TGCGCCAGCAGTCAATCGGGGACAGCTTTCTATGGCTACACCTTC.

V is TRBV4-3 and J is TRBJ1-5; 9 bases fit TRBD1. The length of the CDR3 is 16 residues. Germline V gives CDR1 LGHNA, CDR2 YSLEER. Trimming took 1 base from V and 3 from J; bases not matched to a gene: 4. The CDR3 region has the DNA TGCGCCAGCAGCCAAGTAAGGACAGGGGACAATCAGCCCCAGCATTTT. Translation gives CASSQVRTGDNQPQHF.

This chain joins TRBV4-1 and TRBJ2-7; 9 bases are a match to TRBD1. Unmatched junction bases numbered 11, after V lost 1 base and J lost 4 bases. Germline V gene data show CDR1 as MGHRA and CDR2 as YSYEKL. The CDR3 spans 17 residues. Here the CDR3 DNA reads TGCGCCAGCAGCCAAGTCCATCCAACAGGGGGCGGGTACGAGCAGTACTTC. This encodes CASSQVHPTGGGYEQYF.

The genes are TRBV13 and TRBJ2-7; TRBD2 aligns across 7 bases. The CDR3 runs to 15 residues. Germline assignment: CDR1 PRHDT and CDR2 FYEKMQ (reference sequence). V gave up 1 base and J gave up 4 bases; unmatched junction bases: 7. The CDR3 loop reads CASSLVGSSGYEQYF. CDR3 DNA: TGTGCCAGCAGCTTAGTGGGGTCTAGCGGTTACGAGCAGTACTTC.

The CDR3 reads CASSLLAGGRDEQFF. In DNA, the CDR3 is TGTGCCAGCAGCTTACTGGCGGGAGGGAGGGATGAGCAGTTCTTC. This chain uses TRBV11-2 with TRBJ2-1; 9 bases align to TRBD2. V lost 2 bases to trimming and J lost 8 bases; unmatched junction nucleotides: 7. This CDR3 comprises 15 residues. CDR1 and CDR2 from the germline V gene are SGHAT and FQNNGV.

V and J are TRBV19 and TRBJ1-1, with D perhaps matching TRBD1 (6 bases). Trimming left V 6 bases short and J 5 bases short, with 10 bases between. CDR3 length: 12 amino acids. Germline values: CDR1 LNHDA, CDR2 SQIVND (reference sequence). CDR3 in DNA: TGTGCCAGTAGCCGAGGGGGGACTGAAGCTTTCTTT. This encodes CASSRGGTEAFF.

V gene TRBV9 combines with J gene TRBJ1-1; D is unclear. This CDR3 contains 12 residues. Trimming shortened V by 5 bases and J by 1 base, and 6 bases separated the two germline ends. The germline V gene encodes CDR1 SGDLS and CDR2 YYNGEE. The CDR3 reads CASRAANTEAFF. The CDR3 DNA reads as TGTGCCAGCAGGGCGGCGAACACTGAAGCTTTCTTT.

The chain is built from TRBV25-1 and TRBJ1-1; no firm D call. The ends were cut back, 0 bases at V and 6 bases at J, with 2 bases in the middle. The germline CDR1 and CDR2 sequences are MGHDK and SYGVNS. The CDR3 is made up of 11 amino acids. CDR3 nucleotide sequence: TGTGCCAGCAGTGAATATGCTGAAGCTTTCTTT. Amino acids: CASSEYAEAFF.

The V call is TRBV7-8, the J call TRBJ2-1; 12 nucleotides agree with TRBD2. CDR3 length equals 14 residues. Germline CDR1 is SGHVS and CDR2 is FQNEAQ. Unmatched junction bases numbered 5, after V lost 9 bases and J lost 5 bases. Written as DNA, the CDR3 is TGTGCCAGTCAACTAGCGGGAGGAAACAATGAGCAGTTCTTC. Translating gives CASQLAGGNNEQFF.

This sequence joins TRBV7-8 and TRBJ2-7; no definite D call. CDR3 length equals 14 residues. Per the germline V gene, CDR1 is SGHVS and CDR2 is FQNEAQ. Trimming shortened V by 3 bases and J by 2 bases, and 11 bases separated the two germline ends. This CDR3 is CASSFAGPTYEQYF. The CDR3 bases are TGTGCCAGCAGCTTCGCCGGGCCCACCTACGAGCAGTACTTC.

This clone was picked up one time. The CDR3 bases are TGCGCCAGCAGCCAAGTTGGGGCGGGGAACCAAGAGACCCAGTACTTC. This codes for CASSQVGAGNQETQYF. V is TRBV4-1 and J is TRBJ2-5; tentatively, D is TRBD2 (6 bases). From germline, CDR1 is MGHRA and CDR2 YSYEKL. V lost 1 base to trimming and J lost 0 bases, with 12 bases between them. The CDR3 totals 16 residues.

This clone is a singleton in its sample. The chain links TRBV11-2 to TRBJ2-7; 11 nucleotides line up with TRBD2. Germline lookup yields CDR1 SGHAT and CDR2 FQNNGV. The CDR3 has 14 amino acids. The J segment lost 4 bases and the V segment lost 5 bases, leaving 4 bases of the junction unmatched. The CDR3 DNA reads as TGTGCCAGCAGCCCTGGGACTAGCGGATACGAGCAGTACTTC. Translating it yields CASSPGTSGYEQYF.

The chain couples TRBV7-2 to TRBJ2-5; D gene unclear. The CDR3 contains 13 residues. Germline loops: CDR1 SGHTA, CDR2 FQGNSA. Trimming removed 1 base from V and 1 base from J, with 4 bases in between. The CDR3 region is CASSLESQETQYF. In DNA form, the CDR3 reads TGTGCCAGCAGCTTAGAGAGCCAAGAGACCCAGTACTTC.

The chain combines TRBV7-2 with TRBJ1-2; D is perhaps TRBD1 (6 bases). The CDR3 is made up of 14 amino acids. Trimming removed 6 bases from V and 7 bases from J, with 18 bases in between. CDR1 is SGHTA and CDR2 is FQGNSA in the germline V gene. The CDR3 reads CASSYAGGAGGYTF. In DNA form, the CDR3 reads TGTGCCAGCAGTTATGCGGGGGGGGCCGGTGGCTACACCTTC.